These 16 T cell receptor beta chains originate from one sample sequenced in a study of cytomegalovirus exposure and HLA in healthy donors (dated by TCRdb to the late 2010s). The protocol used for the library was the immunoSEQ multiplex PCR assay. For the multiplex PCR, a mixture combining 60 forward primers for TCR Vbeta segments and 13 reverse primers for TCR Jbeta segments was used. Imported from immuneACCESS, the table was reduced by TCRdb to in-frame sequences with V and J called. These copies leave out some clones; in studies compared against another copy, an unresolved V gene accounts for under half, and the cause of the remainder is not known. In all, the sample holds about 170,000 clones, and 70% to 90% of those were seen once. The ten top clones hold about 2.4% of the sample. Source material: PBMCs. These receptors were obtained from a male donor in good health and CMV-seronegative.

The J gene is TRBJ2-3, the V gene TRBV7-7, with a possible D match to TRBD2 (7 bases). Germline CDR1 is SSHAT and CDR2 is FNYEAQ (reference sequence). Deletions cut 4 bases from V and 2 bases from J, with 13 bases between. The CDR3 consists of 15 residues. The CDR3 sequence is CASSSQAGATDTQYF. The DNA of the CDR3 is TGTGCCAGCAGCTCCCAGGCGGGGGCCACAGATACGCAGTATTTT.

This chain connects TRBV7-2 to TRBJ2-7; 10 nucleotides line up with TRBD2. The CDR3 is 15 amino acids. V lost 2 bases and J lost 2; bases outside the gene matches: 3. Germline lookup yields CDR1 SGHTA and CDR2 FQGNSA. In DNA form, the CDR3 reads TGTGCCAGCAGCTTACTAGCGGGGGTAGCCTACGAGCAGTACTTC. Encoded protein: CASSLLAGVAYEQYF.

The chain carries TRBV7-9 and TRBJ2-5; 10 bases map to TRBD1. The ends lost 0 bases at V and 3 bases at J; junction bases unmatched: 1. The CDR3 loop spans 15 amino acids. The germline V gene encodes CDR1 SEHNR and CDR2 FQNEAQ (reference sequence). CDR3 sequence: CASSLAGTGEETQYF. CDR3 nucleotide sequence: TGTGCCAGCAGCTTAGCAGGGACAGGGGAAGAGACCCAGTACTTC.

J is TRBJ2-3 and V is TRBV5-4, with TRBD1 matching over 9 bases. The CDR3 has 14 residues. V gave up 3 bases and J gave up 5 bases; unmatched junction bases: 4. Germline CDR1 and CDR2: SGHNT and YYREEE (reference sequence). CDR3 loop: CASSWTGVGDTQYF. In nucleotides, the CDR3 is TGTGCCAGCAGCTGGACAGGGGTAGGAGATACGCAGTATTTT.

The chain joins TRBV9 to TRBJ2-3, with D maybe TRBD2 (6 bases). CDR1 SGDLS and CDR2 YYNGEE come from the germline V gene. There are 17 residues in the CDR3. Trimming stripped 0 bases from V and 2 bases from J, with 16 bases between. CDR3 nucleotides: TGTGCCAGCAGCGTAGAGTGGCGGGATCGTTACACAGATACGCAGTATTTT. Encoded protein: CASSVEWRDRYTDTQYF.

V and J are TRBV6-5 and TRBJ2-7; no reliable D call. The V end was cut by 8 bases, the J end by 6 bases, with 14 bases between. CDR3 size: 12 residues. Germline V gene sequence: CDR1 MNHEY, CDR2 SVGAGI. The CDR3 bases are TGTGCCAGCGGCATCTTTTGGGCCGAGCAGTACTTC. Amino acids: CASGIFWAEQYF.

The chain combines TRBV5-4 with TRBJ1-1; D unresolved. The length of the CDR3 is 15 residues. Trimming took 0 bases from V and 0 from J, leaving 9 bases between them. Germline lookup yields CDR1 SGHNT and CDR2 YYREEE (reference sequence). The CDR3 is CASSLVGRLNTEAFF. The DNA for the CDR3 is TGTGCCAGCAGCTTGGTAGGCAGGTTGAACACTGAAGCTTTCTTT.

This clone was recorded only once. The chain has TRBV28 and TRBJ1-1; D is unresolved. Germline V gene lookup returns CDR1 MDHEN and CDR2 SYDVKM. The V and J ends lost 6 bases and 3 bases respectively, with 8 bases between them. There are 12 residues in the CDR3. The CDR3 region is CASSSIDTEAFF. CDR3 bases: TGTGCCAGCAGCTCCATAGACACTGAAGCTTTCTTT. Together with reference TRBV28 and TRBJ1-1, the CDR3 gives the full variable domain: DVKVTQSSRYLVKRTGEKVFLECVQDMDHENMFWYRQDPGLGLRLIYFSYDVKMKEKGDIPEGYSVSREKKERFSLILESASTNQTSMYLCASSSIDTEAFFGQGTRLTVV.

J is TRBJ2-5 and V is TRBV28; D unclear. The CDR3 spans 13 residues. CDR1 MDHEN and CDR2 SYDVKM come from the germline V gene. The germline V and J ends were trimmed by 5 bases and 2 bases, with 9 bases remaining between them. Here the CDR3 reads CASSNTEQETQYF. In nucleotides, the CDR3 is TGTGCCAGCAGTAATACAGAGCAAGAGACCCAGTACTTC. Based on the CDR3 plus reference TRBV28 and TRBJ2-5, the full variable domain is DVKVTQSSRYLVKRTGEKVFLECVQDMDHENMFWYRQDPGLGLRLIYFSYDVKMKEKGDIPEGYSVSREKKERFSLILESASTNQTSMYLCASSNTEQETQYFGPGTRLLVL.

The chain is built from TRBV19 and TRBJ2-7, with 13 bases lining up with TRBD2. J was trimmed by 3 bases and V by 6 bases; bases with no gene match: 5. CDR1 and CDR2 (germline): LNHDA, SQIVND (reference sequence). The CDR3 is 15 residues long. The CDR3 DNA reads as TGTGCCAGTAGCCCTGGACTAGCGGGGGACTACGAGCAGTACTTC. Translated, it gives CASSPGLAGDYEQYF.

The chain is built from TRBV19 and TRBJ2-1, with 7 bases that match TRBD2. V shed 5 bases, J shed 5 bases, and the junction held 6 bases outside the gene matches. Germline V gene data show CDR1 as LNHDA and CDR2 as SQIVND (reference sequence). This CDR3 is built from 14 residues. The CDR3 spells CASSQPGLNNEQFF. DNA of the CDR3: TGTGCCAGTAGTCAACCGGGACTAAACAATGAGCAGTTCTTC. Full variable domain (missing parts from reference TRBV19 and TRBJ2-1): DGGITQSPKYLFRKEGQNVTLSCEQNLNHDAMYWYRQDPGQGLRLIYYSQIVNDFQKGDIAEGYSVSREKKESFPLTVTSAQKNPTAFYLCASSQPGLNNEQFFGPGTRLTVL.

The chain couples TRBV7-2 to TRBJ2-7, with TRBD1 identical over 11 bases. Per germline, CDR1 SGHTA and CDR2 FQGNSA. V lost 5 bases to trimming and J lost 6 bases; unmatched junction nucleotides: 9. This CDR3 is built from 15 residues. The CDR3 region has the DNA TGTGCCAGCAGCGGATCCCGGGACAGGGGGTCCGAGCAGTACTTC. It is translated as CASSGSRDRGSEQYF.

This chain uses TRBV7-2 with TRBJ1-1; D ambiguous. This CDR3 is 15 amino acids long. V was trimmed by 1 base and J by 0 bases, leaving 9 bases between them. The germline V gene has CDR1 SGHTA and CDR2 FQGNSA. The CDR3 reads CASSLVLGVNTEAFF. Here the CDR3 DNA reads TGTGCCAGCAGCTTAGTGCTGGGCGTGAACACTGAAGCTTTCTTT. Full variable domain (missing parts from reference TRBV7-2 and TRBJ1-1): GAGVSQSPSNKVTEKGKDVELRCDPISGHTALYWYRQSLGQGLEFLIYFQGNSAPDKSGLPSDRFSAERTGGSVSTLTIQRTQQEDSAVYLCASSLVLGVNTEAFFGQGTRLTVV.

This sequence joins TRBV29-1 and TRBJ2-3; TRBD1 matches 12 bases. CDR1 SQVTM and CDR2 ANQGSEA come from the germline V gene. This CDR3 has 15 amino acids. Trimming cost V 3 bases and J 7 bases; bases outside gene matches: 8. The CDR3 is CSVDTWDRGRNTQYF. CDR3 DNA sequence: TGCAGCGTTGATACGTGGGACAGGGGGCGGAATACGCAGTATTTT.

The chain couples TRBV4-2 to TRBJ2-7; perhaps TRBD1 as D (6 bases). This CDR3 spans 15 amino acids. V lost 4 bases and J lost 0, with 13 bases in between. CDR1 and CDR2 from the germline V gene are LGHNA and YNFKEQ. CDR3 residues: CASSPRVGGSYEQYF. For the CDR3, the DNA is TGTGCCAGCAGCCCCCGGGTAGGGGGCTCCTACGAGCAGTACTTC.

This chain links TRBV29-1 with TRBJ1-4; D possibly corresponds to TRBD1 (6 bases). Trimming left V 5 bases short and J 0 bases short, with 16 bases between. Germline values: CDR1 SQVTM, CDR2 ANQGSEA. The length of the CDR3 is 16 residues. CDR3 nucleotide sequence: TGCAGCGTTAGGATTGGACAGCGAGCAACTAATGAAAAACTGTTTTTT. As protein: CSVRIGQRATNEKLFF.